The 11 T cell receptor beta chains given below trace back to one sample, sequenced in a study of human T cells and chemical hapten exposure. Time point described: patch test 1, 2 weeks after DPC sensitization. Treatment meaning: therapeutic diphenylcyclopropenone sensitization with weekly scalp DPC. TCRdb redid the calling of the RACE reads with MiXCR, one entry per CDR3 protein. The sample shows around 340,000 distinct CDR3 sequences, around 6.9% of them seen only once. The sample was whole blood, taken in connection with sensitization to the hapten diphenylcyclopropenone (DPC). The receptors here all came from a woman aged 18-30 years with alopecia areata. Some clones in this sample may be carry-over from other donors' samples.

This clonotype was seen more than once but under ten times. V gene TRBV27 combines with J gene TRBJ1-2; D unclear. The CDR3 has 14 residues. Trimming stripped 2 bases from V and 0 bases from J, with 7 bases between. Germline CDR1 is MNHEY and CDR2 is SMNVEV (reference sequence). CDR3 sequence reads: CASSLTRANYGYTF. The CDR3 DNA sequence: TGTGCCAGCAGTTTAACACGAGCTAACTATGGCTACACCTTC.

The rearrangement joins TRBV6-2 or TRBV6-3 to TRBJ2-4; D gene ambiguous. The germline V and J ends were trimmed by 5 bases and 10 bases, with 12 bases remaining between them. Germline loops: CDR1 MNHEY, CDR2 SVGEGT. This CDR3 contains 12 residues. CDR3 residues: CASSIFDEIQYF. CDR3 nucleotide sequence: TGTGCCAGCAGTATATTTGATGAGATTCAGTACTTC.

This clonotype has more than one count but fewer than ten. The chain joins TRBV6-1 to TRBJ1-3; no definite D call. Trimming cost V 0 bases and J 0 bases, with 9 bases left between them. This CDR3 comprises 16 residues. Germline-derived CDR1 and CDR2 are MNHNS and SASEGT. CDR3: CASSEALGYSGNTIYF. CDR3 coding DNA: TGTGCCAGCAGTGAAGCGCTCGGTTACTCTGGAAACACCATATATTTT.

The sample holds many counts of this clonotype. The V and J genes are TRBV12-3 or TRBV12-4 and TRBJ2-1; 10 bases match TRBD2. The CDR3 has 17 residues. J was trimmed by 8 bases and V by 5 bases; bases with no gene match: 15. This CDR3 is CASSLELAGGRLDEQFF. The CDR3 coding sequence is TGTGCCAGCAGTCTCGAATTAGCGGGGGGCCGTTTAGATGAGCAGTTCTTC.

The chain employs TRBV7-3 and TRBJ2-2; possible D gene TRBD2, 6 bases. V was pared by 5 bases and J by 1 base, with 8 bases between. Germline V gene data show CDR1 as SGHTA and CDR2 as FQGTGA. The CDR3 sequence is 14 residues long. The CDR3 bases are TGTGCCAGCAGCCGGGACTTGAACACCGGGGAGCTGTTTTTT. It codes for CASSRDLNTGELFF.

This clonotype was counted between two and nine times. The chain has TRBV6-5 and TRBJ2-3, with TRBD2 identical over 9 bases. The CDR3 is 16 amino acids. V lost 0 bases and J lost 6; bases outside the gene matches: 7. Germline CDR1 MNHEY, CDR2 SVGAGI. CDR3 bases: TGTGCCAGCAGTTACTCTCTAGCGGGGCTGGCTGATACGCAGTATTTT. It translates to CASSYSLAGLADTQYF.

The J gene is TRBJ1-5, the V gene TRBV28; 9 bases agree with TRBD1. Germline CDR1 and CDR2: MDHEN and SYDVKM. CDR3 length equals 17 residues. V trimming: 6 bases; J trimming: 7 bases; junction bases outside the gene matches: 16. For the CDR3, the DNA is TGTGCCAGCAGCCGAATTTCCGGGACAGGGAAGGGCCAGCCCCAGCATTTT. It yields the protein CASSRISGTGKGQPQHF.

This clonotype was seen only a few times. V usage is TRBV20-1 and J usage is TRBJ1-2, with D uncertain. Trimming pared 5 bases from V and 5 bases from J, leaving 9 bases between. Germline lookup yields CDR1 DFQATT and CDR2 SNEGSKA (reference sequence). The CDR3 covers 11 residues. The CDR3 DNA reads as TGCAGTGCTTCTTCACGTTATGGCTACACCTTC. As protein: CSASSRYGYTF.

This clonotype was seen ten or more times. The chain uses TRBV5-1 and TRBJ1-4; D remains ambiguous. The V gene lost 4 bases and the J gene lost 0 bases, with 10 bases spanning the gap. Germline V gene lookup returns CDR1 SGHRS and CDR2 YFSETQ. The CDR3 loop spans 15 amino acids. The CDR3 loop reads CASSETTATNEKLFF. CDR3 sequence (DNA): TGCGCCAGCAGCGAGACGACTGCAACTAATGAAAAACTGTTTTTT. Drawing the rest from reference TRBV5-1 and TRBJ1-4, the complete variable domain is KAGVTQTPRYLIKTRGQQVTLSCSPISGHRSVSWYQQTPGQGLQFLFEYFSETQRNKGNFPGRFSGRQFSNSRSEMNVSTLELGDSALYLCASSETTATNEKLFFGSGTQLSVL.

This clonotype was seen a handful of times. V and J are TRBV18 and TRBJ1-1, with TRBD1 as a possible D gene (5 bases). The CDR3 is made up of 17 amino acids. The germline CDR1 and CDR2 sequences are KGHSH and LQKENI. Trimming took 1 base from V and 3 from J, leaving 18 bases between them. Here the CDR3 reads CASSPREGQSRDTEAFF. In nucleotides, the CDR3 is TGTGCCAGCTCACCACGGGAGGGGCAGTCGAGGGACACTGAAGCTTTCTTT. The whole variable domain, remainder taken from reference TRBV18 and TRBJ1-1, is NAGVMQNPRHLVRRRGQEARLRCSPMKGHSHVYWYRQLPEEGLKFMVYLQKENIIDESGMPKERFSAEFPKEGPSILRIQQVVRGDSAAYFCASSPREGQSRDTEAFFGQGTRLTVV.

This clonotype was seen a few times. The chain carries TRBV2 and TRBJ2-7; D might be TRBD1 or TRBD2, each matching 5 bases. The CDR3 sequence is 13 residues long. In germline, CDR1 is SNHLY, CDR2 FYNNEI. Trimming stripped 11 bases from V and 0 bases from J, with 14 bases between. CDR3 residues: CALLIGGSYEQYF. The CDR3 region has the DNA TGTGCCCTCCTAATTGGGGGCTCCTACGAGCAGTACTTC.